These 32 T cell receptor beta chains were sequenced from one sample in a study of T cells in Graves' hyperthyroidism and ophthalmopathy (dated by TCRdb to the late 2010s). Preparation of the library involved multiplex PCR. The instrument given in TCRdb is Illumina HiSeq 2000. The TCR beta CDR3 regions were amplified from RNA transcripts. The first round of RT-PCR for the TCR CDR3 was performed with the HTBI primer set and the Qiagen OneStep RT-PCR kit. Through fastp at Q25 and MiXCR, TCRdb rebuilt clones from the public reads, retaining in-frame beta chains. Rows matching on CDR3 protein sequence are summarized as one entry with the most common DNA and genes. This sample gives about 640,000 distinct CDR3 sequences in total; 13% to 15% of them show up just once. Roughly an eighth of the sample goes to the ten largest clones. The source material was blood. These receptors were obtained from a woman between 45 and 60 years old with Graves' ophthalmopathy.

The rearrangement joins TRBV2 to TRBJ2-1; D ambiguous. Germline CDR1 SNHLY, CDR2 FYNNEI. The CDR3 is 14 residues long. The V and J ends lost 5 bases and 0 bases respectively, with 8 bases between them. The CDR3 DNA reads TGTGCCAGCAGTTCCACGGACTCCTACAATGAGCAGTTCTTC. Translating gives CASSSTDSYNEQFF.

About this clonotype itself: No DNA is shown, since the ends of the CDR3 on it are uncertain; the CDR3 is the one TCRdb lists. V gene TRBV11-2 combines with J gene TRBJ2-1; TRBD2 is the table's D call, not checked against the DNA. From germline, CDR1 is SGHAT and CDR2 FQNNGV. The CDR3 spans 21 amino acids, including both terminal residues. The CDR3 loop reads CASSFYICSDKVLAAYNEQFF.

The table lists this clonotype with a few counts. The chain joins TRBV6-2 or TRBV6-3 to TRBJ2-5; TRBD2 is a possible D gene (6 bases). This CDR3 comprises 12 residues. Germline lookup yields CDR1 MNHEY and CDR2 SVGEGT. V was trimmed by 7 bases and J by 11 bases, leaving 17 bases between them. CDR3 sequence (DNA): TGTGCCAGCACTAAAACGGGGACTTCTCAGTACTTC. This gives the protein CASTKTGTSQYF.

This clonotype was picked up a small number of times. The rearrangement joins TRBV20-1 to TRBJ2-2, with D unclear. The V end was cut by 1 base, the J end by 0 bases, with 9 bases between. The CDR3 length is 15 residues. Germline CDR1 DFQATT, CDR2 SNEGSKA (reference sequence). The CDR3: CSARGPASNTGELFF. CDR3 DNA: TGCAGTGCTAGAGGGCCAGCCTCGAACACCGGGGAGCTGTTTTTT.

In this sample, this clonotype turned up many times. V usage is TRBV7-2 and J usage is TRBJ1-5; no reliable D call. The germline CDR1 and CDR2 sequences are SGHTA and FQGNSA. This CDR3 has 15 residues. Trimming removed 1 base at V and 0 bases at J, with 7 bases between. The CDR3 DNA is TGTGCCAGCAGCTTAGGGGGTTATAGCAATCAGCCCCAGCATTTT. Protein sequence: CASSLGGYSNQPQHF.

This clonotype was recorded many times. The chain employs TRBV12-3 or TRBV12-4 and TRBJ2-7; D may be TRBD1 (6 bases). This CDR3 contains 12 residues. The ends were cut back, 8 bases at V and 9 bases at J, with 17 bases in the middle. CDR3 DNA: TGTGCCAGCTTAGACCAGGGGAGTGTGCAGTACTTC. This codes for CASLDQGSVQYF.

This clonotype was seen at least ten times. The rearrangement links TRBV18 to TRBJ2-7, with TRBD1 identical over 7 bases. This CDR3 comprises 16 residues. Germline V gene data show CDR1 as KGHSH and CDR2 as LQKENI. J was trimmed by 1 base and V by 0 bases; bases with no gene match: 6. CDR3: CASSPPKGTESYEQYF. CDR3 nucleotide sequence: TGTGCCAGCTCACCACCTAAAGGGACAGAGTCCTACGAGCAGTACTTC.

In this sample, this clonotype turned up many times. The chain uses TRBV18 and TRBJ2-7; D gene unclear. Germline V gene data show CDR1 as KGHSH and CDR2 as LQKENI. Deletions cut 6 bases from V and 3 bases from J, with 15 bases between. This CDR3 is 14 amino acids long. The CDR3 spells CASSLYGSNYEQYF. CDR3 in DNA: TGTGCCAGCTCTCTCTATGGGTCCAACTACGAGCAGTACTTC.

There are a few counts of this clonotype. The J gene is TRBJ2-1, the V gene TRBV29-1; maybe TRBD2 (5 bases). Germline V gives CDR1 SQVTM, CDR2 ANQGSEA. The V and J ends lost 4 bases and 4 bases respectively, with 11 bases between them. This CDR3 contains 13 residues. The CDR3 spells CSVARTLYNEQFF. CDR3 nucleotides: TGCAGCGTTGCCCGGACTCTTTACAATGAGCAGTTCTTC.

The sample holds many counts of this clonotype. The chain has TRBV7-2 and TRBJ2-3; 9 bases agree with TRBD2. With V trimmed by 1 base and J by 8 bases, 10 bases remained unmatched. This CDR3 is built from 16 residues. Germline V gives CDR1 SGHTA, CDR2 FQGNSA. The chain's CDR3 is CASSLEWREGVGTQYF. In DNA form, the CDR3 reads TGTGCCAGCAGCTTAGAATGGCGGGAGGGGGTTGGTACGCAGTATTTT.

This clonotype was detected only a few times. The chain carries TRBV5-1 and TRBJ1-3, with no clear D. The CDR3 loop spans 17 amino acids. The V gene's germline CDR1 is SGHRS and CDR2 YFSETQ. With 0 bases removed from V and 0 bases from J, the gap between germline ends came to 13 bases. The CDR3 DNA reads TGCGCCAGCAGCTTGGATCCTGTGGGGATCTCTGGAAACACCATATATTTT. This codes for CASSLDPVGISGNTIYF.

The chain recombines TRBV28 with TRBJ1-1; 8 positions match TRBD1. Germline CDR1 is MDHEN and CDR2 is SYDVKM. J was trimmed by 4 bases and V by 6 bases; bases with no gene match: 7. The CDR3 sequence is 14 residues long. The CDR3 region is CASSSTGGFTEAFF. CDR3 DNA: TGTGCCAGCAGCTCTACAGGGGGTTTCACTGAAGCTTTCTTT.

This clonotype has just a few counts. V gene TRBV6-2 or TRBV6-3 combines with J gene TRBJ1-4; D unclear. The CDR3 consists of 13 residues. The V gene lost 7 bases and the J gene lost 8 bases, with 14 bases spanning the gap. Germline V gene sequence: CDR1 MNHEY, CDR2 SVGEGT. CDR3: CASTRTIFEKLFF. The CDR3 DNA is TGTGCCAGCACAAGGACCATCTTCGAAAAACTGTTTTTT.

About this clonotype itself: This may come from a read error, since a much larger clone is one base off. Since no conserved phenylalanine or tryptophan closes the CDR3, a read error is the likely cause. The V and J genes are TRBV7-9 and TRBJ2-7; D gene uncertain. The CDR3 runs to 11 residues. Germline V gives CDR1 SEHNR, CDR2 FQNEAQ (reference sequence). Trimming stripped 1 base from V and 8 bases from J, with 6 bases between. CDR3: CASSLDRKQYL. CDR3 bases: TGTGCCAGCAGCTTAGACAGAAAGCAGTACCTC.

The sample holds many counts of this clonotype. Here the CDR3 reads CASSPKVRHSSYNEQFF. The CDR3 DNA is TGTGCCAGCAGCCCAAAAGTCCGACACAGCTCCTACAATGAGCAGTTCTTC. This sequence joins TRBV7-9 and TRBJ2-1; no clear D. Germline V gives CDR1 SEHNR, CDR2 FQNEAQ (reference sequence). V lost 5 bases and J lost 0, with 17 bases in between. The CDR3 extends over 17 amino acids. The full variable domain, its missing parts supplied by reference TRBV7-9 and TRBJ2-1, is DTGVSQNPRHKITKRGQNVTFRCDPISEHNRLYWYRQTLGQGPEFLTYFQNEAQLEKSRLLSDRFSAERPKGSFSTLEIQRTEQGDSAMYLCASSPKVRHSSYNEQFFGPGTRLTVL.

Ten or more counts support this clonotype. The V call is TRBV12-3 or TRBV12-4, the J call TRBJ2-5; unclear D gene. V gave up 3 bases and J gave up 6 bases, with 20 bases separating them. The CDR3 sequence is 16 residues long. CDR3 DNA sequence: TGTGCCAGCAGTTTTTCCCTAATGGGCCTCGGAAAGACCCAGTACTTC. Protein product: CASSFSLMGLGKTQYF.

There are many counts of this clonotype. The rearrangement links TRBV6-2 or TRBV6-3 to TRBJ2-7; TRBD2 matches at 12 bases. The germline CDR1 and CDR2 sequences are MNHEY and SVGEGT. The CDR3 spans 16 residues. With 2 bases clipped from V and 1 base from J, the junction kept 3 bases outside the gene matches. The CDR3 DNA sequence: TGTGCCAGCAGTTACGGACTAGCGGGGATATCCTACGAGCAGTACTTC. Its translation: CASSYGLAGISYEQYF.

This clonotype was seen repeatedly, ten times or more. The chain joins TRBV6-1 to TRBJ1-1; 8 bases match TRBD1. CDR1 and CDR2 (germline): MNHNS, SASEGT. This CDR3 contains 18 residues. J gave up 0 bases and V 6 bases, and 15 bases lay outside the gene matches. CDR3 coding DNA: TGTGCCAGCAGGCTGAACCGGGACAGGACTAACTTGAACACTGAAGCTTTCTTT. This translates into CASRLNRDRTNLNTEAFF.

This clonotype was seen ten or more times. The J gene is TRBJ2-1, the V gene TRBV28; D gene unclear. V was shortened by 1 base and J by 10 bases, with 8 bases between the two germline ends. CDR1 and CDR2 from the germline V gene are MDHEN and SYDVKM. The CDR3 is made up of 12 amino acids. The CDR3 reads CASSLSELEQFF. The CDR3 DNA follows: TGTGCCAGCAGTTTATCGGAACTCGAGCAGTTCTTC. The whole variable domain, remainder taken from reference TRBV28 and TRBJ2-1, is DVKVTQSSRYLVKRTGEKVFLECVQDMDHENMFWYRQDPGLGLRLIYFSYDVKMKEKGDIPEGYSVSREKKERFSLILESASTNQTSMYLCASSLSELEQFFGPGTRLTVL.

The table lists this clonotype with many counts. The chain links TRBV6-1 to TRBJ2-2; TRBD2 agrees at 15 bases. V was clipped by 5 bases and J by 7 bases; unmatched bases: 11. The germline gives CDR1 MNHNS, CDR2 SASEGT. CDR3 length: 18 residues. CDR3 bases: TGTGCCAGCAGTTATGGTGGACTAGCGGGAGGGCCGATCGGGGAGCTGTTTTTT. Translation: CASSYGGLAGGPIGELFF.

This clonotype was counted many times. The chain joins TRBV16 to TRBJ2-3; TRBD1 might be the D (5 bases). The CDR3 runs 14 residues. Trimming left V 1 base short and J 0 bases short, with 5 bases between. CDR1 and CDR2 (germline): KGHSY, FQNENV. The CDR3 nucleotides are TGTGCCAGCAGCCAATGGGGCAGCACAGATACGCAGTATTTT. Translated: CASSQWGSTDTQYF.

A few counts support this clonotype. V is TRBV18 and J is TRBJ1-2; TRBD1 agrees at 11 bases. The CDR3 is made up of 16 amino acids. The trim removed 0 bases at V and 4 bases at J, leaving 4 bases unmatched. The germline gives CDR1 KGHSH, CDR2 LQKENI. The CDR3 DNA sequence: TGTGCCAGCTCACCACCAGGGACAGGGGGAGGCTATGGCTACACCTTC. Translation gives CASSPPGTGGGYGYTF.

This clonotype appeared many times. The chain couples TRBV5-1 to TRBJ1-1; D not resolved. The germline gives CDR1 SGHRS, CDR2 YFSETQ. Trimming took off 0 bases at V and 1 base at J, with 7 bases between the two ends. The CDR3 contains 14 residues. The CDR3 bases are TGCGCCAGCAGCTTGGCCTGGCAGAACACTGAAGCTTTCTTT. It yields the protein CASSLAWQNTEAFF.

This clonotype was detected ten times or more. The chain employs TRBV30 and TRBJ2-7; no definite D call. The CDR3 covers 12 residues. In germline, CDR1 is GTSNPN, CDR2 SVGIG (reference sequence). V was trimmed by 1 base and J by 2 bases, leaving 6 bases between them. CDR3 loop: CAWSGGTYEQYF. In DNA form, the CDR3 reads TGTGCCTGGAGTGGAGGCACCTACGAGCAGTACTTC.

This clonotype was recorded a few times. This chain joins TRBV4-3 and TRBJ2-5, with D unresolved. This CDR3 is built from 16 residues. Per the germline V gene, CDR1 is LGHNA and CDR2 is YSLEER. With 0 bases removed from V and 2 bases from J, the gap between germline ends came to 13 bases. The CDR3 is CASSQDLSGLQETQYF. CDR3 coding DNA: TGCGCCAGCAGCCAAGATCTGTCTGGGCTACAAGAGACCCAGTACTTC.

The chain joins TRBV6-5 to TRBJ1-4; no clear D. The CDR3 sequence is 16 residues long. With 5 bases removed from V and 2 bases from J, the gap between germline ends came to 15 bases. CDR1 MNHEY and CDR2 SVGAGI come from the germline V gene. In DNA, the CDR3 is TGTGCCAGCAGTGAGGTCCGGGGATCGACTAATGAAAAACTGTTTTTT. Protein product: CASSEVRGSTNEKLFF.

This clonotype was recorded many times. The rearrangement links TRBV5-6 to TRBJ2-2; no firm D call. Germline CDR1 SGHDT, CDR2 YYEEEE. CDR3 length: 12 amino acids. Deletions cut 0 bases from V and 9 bases from J, with 6 bases between. The CDR3 nucleotides are TGTGCCAGCAGCTTGGGGCACTGGGAGCTGTTTTTT. Its translation is CASSLGHWELFF. Full variable domain (remainder filled in from reference TRBV5-6 and TRBJ2-2): DAGVTQSPTHLIKTRGQQVTLRCSPKSGHDTVSWYQQALGQGPQFIFQYYEEEERQRGNFPDRFSGHQFPNYSSELNVNALLLGDSALYLCASSLGHWELFFGEGSRLTVL.

This clonotype was seen once. The rearrangement joins TRBV24-1 to TRBJ2-7; tentative D call: TRBD2 (6 bases). Deletions cut 9 bases from V and 2 bases from J, with 16 bases between. The CDR3 covers 14 residues. The V gene's germline CDR1 is KGHDR and CDR2 SFDVKD. The CDR3 coding sequence is TGTGCCACCGGGTTACGGGACTCCCCCTACGAGCAGTACTTC. This translates into CATGLRDSPYEQYF.

J is TRBJ1-1 and V is TRBV27; TRBD1 might be the D (6 bases). The V end lost 6 bases, the J end lost 0 bases, and 11 bases lay between the germline ends. CDR1 is MNHEY, CDR2 SMNVEV, per germline (reference sequence). CDR3 length: 14 amino acids. In nucleotides, the CDR3 is TGTGCCAGCAGACTACAGGGCATGAACACTGAAGCTTTCTTT. Protein sequence: CASRLQGMNTEAFF.

This clonotype was seen repeatedly, ten times or more. The chain recombines TRBV27 with TRBJ2-1; D gene ambiguous. Trimming left V 2 bases short and J 15 bases short, with 11 bases between. CDR1 is MNHEY, CDR2 SMNVEV, per germline (reference sequence). There are 11 residues in the CDR3. The CDR3 region is CASSLGGIWFF. CDR3 DNA: TGTGCCAGCAGTTTAGGTGGTATATGGTTCTTC.

There are many counts of this clonotype. The chain is built from TRBV27 and TRBJ2-1; D may correspond to TRBD1 or TRBD2 (5 bases each). Germline-derived CDR1 and CDR2 are MNHEY and SMNVEV (reference sequence). The CDR3 has 16 amino acids. V was clipped by 3 bases and J by 9 bases, with 21 bases between them. CDR3 sequence: CASSFTPGRLRGEQFF. CDR3 in DNA: TGTGCCAGCAGTTTCACCCCGGGACGCCTGAGGGGTGAGCAGTTCTTC.

This clonotype appeared many times. V gene TRBV20-1 combines with J gene TRBJ1-5; 7 bases fit TRBD1. V lost 2 bases and J lost 7; bases outside the gene matches: 8. Germline V gene sequence: CDR1 DFQATT, CDR2 SNEGSKA (reference sequence). The CDR3 loop spans 14 amino acids. In nucleotides, the CDR3 is TGCAGTGCTAGAAAGGGGGCCGTAGAACAGCCCCAGCATTTT. It encodes CSARKGAVEQPQHF.